This T cell receptor (beta chain) was sequenced in a study of blood T cell repertoires in COVID-19. Original processing notes: Reference gene primer amplification gave estimated nucleated cell counts. TCRdb's copy holds only in-frame clones and misses some; the assay was immunoSEQ multiplex PCR. The V and J calls and clone size are taken from that table; D and trimming were inferred from the DNA. The repertoire includes approximately 76,000 clones, around nine tenths of them detected once, and approximately 8% sits in the top ten. This clone occurred once. This clonotype was obtained from a young man with acute or convalescent COVID-19. Sequenced sample: peripheral blood.

Here the CDR3 DNA reads TGTGCCAGCAGCCCGCGGGGGCGCTACGAGCAGTACTTC. The encoded protein is CASSPRGRYEQYF. The chain uses TRBV11-2 and TRBJ2-7; D perhaps matches TRBD2 (7 bases). Germline V gives CDR1 SGHAT, CDR2 FQNNGV. Trimming took 5 bases from V and 3 from J, leaving 11 bases between them. This CDR3 is 13 amino acids long. Drawing the rest from reference TRBV11-2 and TRBJ2-7, the complete variable domain is EAGVAQSPRYKIIEKRQSVAFWCNPISGHATLYWYQQILGQGPKLLIQFQNNGVVDDSQLPKDRFSAERLKGVDSTLKIQPAKLEDSAVYLCASSPRGRYEQYFGPGTRLTVT.